Included here is one TCR beta chain sequence, with context. This entry comes from a study of blood T cell repertoires in COVID-19. Study information: Acute and convalescent COVID-19 specimens originated in the United States, Italy and Spain. T cells, B-cell-depleted T cells, or PBMCs supplied cDNA or gDNA.

Those enrolled in Seattle joined during active infection and were followed longitudinally afterward. Repertoires were generated with immunoSEQ multiplex PCR, while TCRdb's copy carries only in-frame clones and drops some. The data show roughly 200,000 clones, roughly 88% seen once. This CDR3 comprises 14 residues. Germline CDR1 is SGDLS and CDR2 is YYNGEE. Deletions cut 5 bases from V and 3 bases from J, with 14 bases between. The V gene is TRBV9, the J gene TRBJ1-1; D gene unclear. The specimen sequenced was peripheral blood. The source is a middle-aged woman with COVID-19, enrolled during active disease. CDR3 loop: CASSEGGLDTEAFF. The CDR3, as DNA: TGTGCCAGCAGTGAGGGCGGGTTGGACACTGAAGCTTTCTTT.